This is a list of T cell receptor beta chains from one sample in a study of shared clonotypes between healthy human individuals. Profiled with immunoSEQ multiplex PCR; TCRdb holds only in-frame clones, not every one. Among some 580,000 clones listed, roughly 98% were seen once. Sequenced input: naive CD8+ T cells sorted from blood. The receptor set was obtained from a man aged 25-45 years in good health. Both conserved end residues are trimmed from each CDR3. Clone size is shown for a subset of rows, as once, few, many or a class of expanded clone.

TRBJ2-2,TRBV2,NA,ASNRDSRTANTGELF
TRBJ2-2,TRBV7-3,NA,ATGLAGAGTGELF
TRBJ1-2,TRBV14,NA,ASSQGDLYGYT
TRBJ1-3,TRBV6-5,NA,ASSYDGGLTGNTIY
TRBJ2-1,TRBV19,NA,ASNPGNSYNEQF
TRBJ2-7,TRBV5-4,NA,ASQGDRDPYEQY
TRBJ2-7,TRBV6-1,NA,ASSRGHGPYEQY
TRBJ1-1,TRBV28,NA,ASRNRGKNTEAF
TRBJ1-1,TRBV7-2,NA,ASSLRDITNTEAF
TRBJ1-1,TRBV29-1,NA,SGQGNTEAF
TRBJ2-1,TRBV30,NA,AWSGVGGWTYNEQF
TRBJ1-5,TRBV30,NA,AWTGTGNQPQH
TRBJ1-1,TRBV6-5,NA,ASSYSKITEAF
TRBJ1-1,TRBV19,NA,ASSTPPGYVNTEAF
TRBJ2-7,TRBV7-9,NA,ASSLPGLPYEQY
TRBJ2-1,TRBV11-3,NA,ASTGCGRVYNEQF
TRBJ2-3,TRBV7-2,NA,ASRTPLGVKDTDTQY
TRBJ2-5,TRBV4-3,NA,ASSQEGGLQETQY
TRBJ2-5,TRBV18,NA,ASSPPRNQETQY
TRBJ2-1,TRBV6-1,NA,ASSLLAGGINEQF
TRBJ1-2,TRBV9,NA,ASSVAAAGIYGYT
TRBJ2-7,TRBV25-1,NA,ASSAFRTSGRAYEQY
TRBJ1-4,TRBV4-1,NA,ASSQDTGATNEKLF
TRBJ2-7,TRBV4-3,NA,ASSQDHGQGFSEQY
TRBJ2-7,TRBV4-1,NA,ASSQGLGAPYEQY
TRBJ2-7,TRBV2,NA,ASSEGYEQY
TRBJ2-2,TRBV9,NA,ASSVVTSTTGELF
TRBJ2-5,TRBV7-9,NA,ASSVYSGGETQY
TRBJ2-1,TRBV7-9,NA,ASSLAGTGGV
TRBJ2-7,TRBV7-9,NA,ASSKIRTGFGTYEQY
TRBJ2-7,TRBV10-3,NA,AITATAGRDEQY
TRBJ2-2,TRBV6-4,NA,ASSDTIGYGELF
TRBJ2-1,TRBV5-4,NA,ASSLGASGSSYNEQF
TRBJ2-1,TRBV7-9,NA,ASSFPSGNEQF
TRBJ1-2,TRBV25-1,NA,ASWTSYGYT
TRBJ1-5,TRBV10-2,NA,ASRNGRTGTQPQH
TRBJ2-3,TRBV5-1,NA,ASSLYYAGGTDTQY
TRBJ1-2,TRBV27,NA,ASSLRLTGRLYGYT
TRBJ2-2,TRBV9,once,ASSATGELF
TRBJ1-1,TRBV13,NA,ASASPEGGTEAF
TRBJ1-5,TRBV6-5,NA,ASSYTGGQPQH
TRBJ1-3,TRBV9,NA,ASSARDRTNTIY
TRBJ2-2,TRBV5-4,NA,ASSLDPTGELF
TRBJ2-2,TRBV5-4,NA,ASTEEGRAAGELF
TRBJ2-7,TRBV27,NA,ASSGLSYEQY
TRBJ1-5,TRBV7-8,NA,ASSLVRDRGLLGQPQH
TRBJ2-7,TRBV7-2,NA,ASSGAGGPEQY
TRBJ1-5,TRBV27,NA,ASSETGEDQPQH
TRBJ2-3,TRBV7-6,NA,ASSLASTDTQY
TRBJ2-1,TRBV2,NA,ASSEAEGRNYNEQF
TRBJ2-3,TRBV7-9,NA,ASTPRVAEWADTQY
TRBJ2-3,TRBV27,NA,ASALLAGESYNTDTQY